The T cell receptor beta chain under discussion was sequenced for a study of shared clonotypes between healthy human individuals. General study points: Sharing across four donors was highest in naive CD4 (around 5%) and lowest in memory CD8 (roughly 0.4%).

A note on this clone: Its matching antigen is unknown.

Investigators spread the genomic DNA of each subset evenly over several immunoSEQ plates. Profiled with immunoSEQ multiplex PCR; TCRdb holds only in-frame clones, not every one. The sample shows about 1 million clones, approximately 70% of them seen only once. The CDR3 is 12 amino acids. CDR1 MNHEY and CDR2 SMNVEV come from the germline V gene (reference sequence). V lost 3 bases and J lost 5, with 4 bases in between. Healthy HIV-negative adults with no recent acute infections or vaccinations were recruited as donors. Donors, without exception, were Caucasian adults residing in Nashville, Tennessee. Sequenced: memory CD4+ T cells sorted from blood. Described subset: CD45RA-negative fraction. The rearrangement uses TRBV27 and TRBJ1-4; no clear D gene. The sequence derives from a man aged 18 to 35 in good health. The DNA of the CDR3 is TGTGCCAGCAGTTTCCCAAATGAAAAACTGTTTTTT. This gives the protein CASSFPNEKLFF.